The following is a T cell receptor (beta chain) sequence with its context. No antigen is known for it. These data belong to a study of regulatory T cells in long-lasting Graves disease. Overall study: Positive TSH receptor antibodies alongside over 5 years of antithyroid drugs were what marked Graves' disease as persistent. The study, taken as a whole, reports: Thyroid tissue was not studied; only peripheral blood was.

The time point is: persistent/refractory GD, antithyroid drugs over 5 years with positive TRAb. Generation of the TCR library employed RNA extracted from PBMCs. Diagnosing Graves' disease relied on the American Thyroid Association guidelines. CDR3-region Arm-PCR and iRepertoire HTBI primers produced the TCR beta libraries. Under the authors' procedure: Looking across samples, the authors found approximately 60 TRBV and fewer than 15 TRBJ segments. Via MiXCR, TCRdb re-called the multiplex PCR reads, giving one row per CDR3 protein. These V and J calls derive from TCRdb rather than the authors' analysis. The table shows approximately 360,000 distinct CDR3 sequences, with approximately 23% occurring only once. Sample: peripheral blood mononuclear cells (PBMCs), taken when the disease was refractory, from a patient treated with antithyroid drugs. The TCR was taken from a woman aged 40 to 50 with Graves disease.

The chain's CDR3 is CASSPKGFFQETQYF. For the CDR3, the DNA is TGTGCCAGCAGCCCCAAAGGGTTTTTCCAGGAGACCCAGTACTTC. The rearrangement uses TRBV7-9 and TRBJ2-5; D not certain. The CDR3 length is 15 residues. The germline V and J ends were trimmed by 5 bases and 5 bases, with 18 bases remaining between them. Germline CDR1 and CDR2: SEHNR and FQNEAQ (reference sequence).